This is a list of T cell receptor beta chains from one sample in a study of blood T cell repertoires in COVID-19. Measured with immunoSEQ multiplex PCR; TCRdb has only the in-frame clones, and not every one. The sample has 180,000 or so clones; roughly 82% are singletons. The specimen sequenced was PBMCs or T cells enriched from blood (not recorded which). The receptors were gathered from a young woman who had recovered from COVID-19. Both conserved end residues are part of each CDR3. Fields, in order: J gene, clone size, D gene, V gene, CDR3 protein, CDR3 DNA. A D gene is named only where the DNA matches it firmly. The size field is filled for only some rows; it gives once, few, many or a size class.

TRBJ2-2 | NA | TRBD1 | TRBV24-1 | CATSDHWTGDTGELFF | TGTGCCACCAGTGATCACTGGACAGGGGACACCGGGGAGCTGTTTTTT
TRBJ1-2 | NA | TRBD1 | TRBV4-1 | CASSHPLQGNAGYTF | TGCGCCAGCAGCCACCCCTTACAGGGGAATGCTGGCTACACCTTC
TRBJ2-1 | NA | TRBD2 | TRBV29-1 | CSAEPGLAGYNEQFF | TGCAGCGCGGAACCGGGACTAGCGGGGTACAATGAGCAGTTCTTC
TRBJ2-2 | NA | TRBD1 | TRBV5-1 | CASSITGAVTGELFF | TGCGCCAGCAGCATCACAGGGGCGGTCACCGGGGAGCTGTTTTTT
TRBJ2-7 | NA | NA | TRBV5-6 | CASSRGSAFYEQYF | TGTGCCAGCAGCCGGGGGAGTGCGTTCTACGAGCAGTACTTC
TRBJ1-2 | few | NA | TRBV2 | CASSKDNRYGYTF | TGTGCCAGCAGTAAGGACAATCGGTATGGCTACACCTTC
TRBJ1-1 | NA | NA | TRBV2 | CASSEGQGTEAFF | TGTGCCAGCAGTGAAGGCCAGGGGACTGAAGCTTTCTTT
TRBJ2-5 | NA | TRBD2 | TRBV28 | CASRSTSRRSETQYF | TGTGCCAGCAGATCGACTAGCCGAAGGAGCGAGACCCAGTACTTC
TRBJ2-1 | NA | TRBD2 | TRBV28 | CASSLTASGSYNEQFF | TGTGCCAGCAGTTTGACGGCTAGCGGGTCATACAATGAGCAGTTCTTC
TRBJ1-4 | NA | NA | TRBV19 | CASSIADSEKLFF | TGTGCCAGTAGTATAGCCGACAGTGAAAAACTGTTTTTT
TRBJ2-3 | NA | NA | TRBV19 | CASSIWVRAGDTQYF | TGTGCCAGTAGTATCTGGGTCAGGGCCGGGGATACGCAGTATTTT
TRBJ2-7 | NA | TRBD1 | TRBV28 | CASTTDRGLDYEQYF | TGTGCCAGCACCACAGACAGGGGGCTCGATTACGAGCAGTACTTC
TRBJ2-7 | NA | NA | TRBV4-2 | CASSQDTGVDEQYF | TGTGCCAGCAGCCAAGATACGGGAGTCGACGAGCAGTACTTC
TRBJ2-7 | NA | TRBD1 | TRBV5-1 | CASSSGAGGSYEQYF | TGCGCCAGCAGCTCCGGGGCAGGGGGCTCCTACGAGCAGTACTTC
TRBJ2-3 | NA | TRBD2 | TRBV7-9 | CASSTRLAGAYTDTQYF | TGTGCCAGCAGCACGCGACTAGCGGGAGCCTACACAGATACGCAGTATTTT
TRBJ1-1 | few | TRBD1 | TRBV3-1/TRBV3-2 | CASSPAQGSEAFF | TGTGCCAGCAGCCCCGCACAGGGGTCTGAAGCTTTCTTT
TRBJ2-7 | NA | TRBD1 | TRBV5-4 | CASSRLGDRGAHEQYF | TGTGCCAGCAGCCGGTTAGGCGACAGGGGGGCTCACGAGCAGTACTTC